These T cell receptor beta chains were read from a single sample in a study of CD8+ T cells in alopecia areata. TCRdb's table, derived via immunoSEQ multiplex PCR, lists solely in-frame clones and lacks some. This table has more than 90,000 clones, just under 60% appearing once. The input for sequencing was CD8+ T cells sorted from blood, taken at roughly week 55, from a patient treated with tofacitinib. These receptors were taken from a human donor with alopecia areata. CDR3s leave out the opening cysteine and the closing phenylalanine or tryptophan. The order of the fields is D gene, V gene, J gene, CDR3 protein. D genes are given only for firm matches.

>.|TRBV7-9|TRBJ2-5
ASSPRGGRQETQY
>.|TRBV27|TRBJ2-3
ASTRRREDTDTQY
>.|TRBV7-9|TRBJ2-3
ASSSRLFPNTQY
>.|TRBV4-1|TRBJ1-1
ASSQARGGFTEAF
>TRBD1|TRBV6-5|TRBJ2-5
ASSNTGGLETQY
>TRBD1|TRBV6-5|TRBJ2-7
ASRQGQGSYEQY
>TRBD1|TRBV11-2|TRBJ1-1
ASSLGQGSEAF
>.|TRBV30|TRBJ1-2
ACPTGILNYGYT
>.|TRBV13|TRBJ1-2
ASSPGRPRGYT
>.|TRBV9|TRBJ1-5
ASSVGGRGQPQH
>.|TRBV6-5|TRBJ1-5
ASSYGTNQPQH
>TRBD1|TRBV5-1|TRBJ1-2
ASSLGGQTYGYT
>.|TRBV27|TRBJ2-3
ASSHRSGTDTQY
>.|TRBV10-3|TRBJ2-2
ACRGVTGELF
>.|TRBV7-6|TRBJ1-1
ASSLELGGTYTEAF
>TRBD2|TRBV5-1|TRBJ2-5
ASSLEPTLQERGQETQY